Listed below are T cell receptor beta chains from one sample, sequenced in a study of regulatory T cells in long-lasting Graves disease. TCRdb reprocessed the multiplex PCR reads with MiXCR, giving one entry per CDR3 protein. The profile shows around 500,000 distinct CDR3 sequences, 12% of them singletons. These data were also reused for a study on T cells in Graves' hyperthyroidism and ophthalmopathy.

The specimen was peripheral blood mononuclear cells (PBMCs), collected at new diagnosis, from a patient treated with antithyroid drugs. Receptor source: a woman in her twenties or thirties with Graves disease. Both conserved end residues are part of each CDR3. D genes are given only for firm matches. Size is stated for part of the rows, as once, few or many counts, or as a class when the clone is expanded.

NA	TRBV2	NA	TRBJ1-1	CASSVILDTEAFF	TGTGCCAGCAGTGTTATCCTAGACACTGAAGCTTTCTTT
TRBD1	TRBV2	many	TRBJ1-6	CASRPGTGPSPLHF	TGTGCCAGCAGACCCGGGACAGGACCTTCACCCCTCCACTTT
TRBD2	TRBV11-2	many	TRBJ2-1	CASSLDLVTSAREVEQFF	TGTGCCAGCAGCTTAGATCTCGTCACTAGCGCTAGGGAGGTTGAGCAGTTCTTC
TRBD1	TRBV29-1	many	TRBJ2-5	CSVHRGLGETQYF	TGCAGCGTTCACAGGGGGCTCGGCGAGACCCAGTACTTC
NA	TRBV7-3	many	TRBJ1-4	CASSFAISEKLFF	TGTGCCAGCAGCTTCGCGATTTCGGAAAAACTGTTTTTT
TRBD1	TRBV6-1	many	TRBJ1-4	CASSKPGQGLLNEKLFF	TGTGCCAGCAGTAAACCGGGACAGGGTCTCCTTAATGAAAAACTGTTTTTT
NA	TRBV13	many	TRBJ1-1	CASSRGDLNTEAFF	TGTGCCAGCAGTCGGGGAGATTTGAACACTGAAGCTTTCTTT
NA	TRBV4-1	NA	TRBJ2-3	CASSHIGGRTDTQYF	TGCGCCAGCAGCCACATAGGGGGTAGAACAGATACGCAGTATTTT
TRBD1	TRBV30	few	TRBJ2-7	CAWSLGTGYEQYF	TGTGCCTGGAGTCTGGGGACAGGGTACGAGCAGTACTTC
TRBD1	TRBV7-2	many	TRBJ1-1	CASSRSTVRGRRNTEAFF	TGTGCCAGCAGTCGTAGTACCGTCAGGGGGAGGAGGAACACTGAAGCTTTCTTT
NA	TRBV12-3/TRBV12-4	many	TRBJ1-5	CASSPGDTDQPQHF	TGTGCCAGCAGCCCCGGGGACACAGATCAGCCCCAGCATTTT
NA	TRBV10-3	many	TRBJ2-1	CAIKDSQQDNEQFF	TGTGCCATCAAGGATAGTCAGCAGGACAATGAGCAGTTCTTC
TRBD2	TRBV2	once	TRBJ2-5	CASSVPSGSSSGQETQYF	TGTGCCAGCAGTGTTCCTAGCGGGAGTAGTAGCGGCCAAGAGACCCAGTACTTC
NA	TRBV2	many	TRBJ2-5	CASSGRTETQYF	TGTGCCAGCAGTGGAAGGACGGAGACCCAGTACTTC
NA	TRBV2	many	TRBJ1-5	CASSYGNQPQHF	TGTGCCAGCAGTTACGGCAATCAGCCCCAGCATTTT
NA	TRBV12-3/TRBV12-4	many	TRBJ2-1	CASCRRLAFGDEQFF	TGTGCCAGCTGTAGACGGCTTGCCTTCGGTGATGAGCAGTTCTTC
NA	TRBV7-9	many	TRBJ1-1	CASSLEGTHTEAFF	TGTGCCAGCAGCTTAGAAGGGACTCACACTGAAGCTTTCTTT
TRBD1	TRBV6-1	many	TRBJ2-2	CASRRQGVNTGELFF	TGTGCCAGCAGGCGACAGGGGGTGAACACCGGGGAGCTGTTTTTT
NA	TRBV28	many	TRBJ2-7	CASSLHRAAPYEQYF	TGTGCCAGCAGTCTACACCGGGCAGCGCCCTACGAGCAGTACTTC
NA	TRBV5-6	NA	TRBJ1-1	CASTFQGKNTEAFF	TGTGCCAGCACCTTCCAGGGGAAGAACACTGAAGCTTTCTTT
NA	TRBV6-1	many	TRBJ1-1	CASSLQAPNTEAFF	TGTGCCAGCAGTCTACAGGCCCCGAACACTGAAGCTTTCTTT
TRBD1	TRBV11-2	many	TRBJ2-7	CASSFTGGSAYEQYF	TGTGCCAGCAGCTTCACAGGGGGTAGTGCCTACGAGCAGTACTTC
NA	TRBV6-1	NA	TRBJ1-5	CASRDSSNQPQHF	TGTGCCAGCAGGGACAGTAGCAATCAGCCCCAGCATTTT
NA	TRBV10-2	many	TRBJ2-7	CASSVERASYEQYF	TGCGCCAGCAGTGTGGAGAGGGCCAGCTACGAGCAGTACTTC
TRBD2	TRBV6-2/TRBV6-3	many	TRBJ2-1	CASRPPGGDEQFF	TGTGCCAGCAGGCCCCCGGGGGGGGACGAGCAGTTCTTC
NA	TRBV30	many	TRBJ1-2	CAWSVPGDYGYTF	TGTGCCTGGAGTGTACCGGGGGACTATGGCTACACCTTC
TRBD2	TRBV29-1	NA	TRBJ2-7	CSVEGSVAGEAYEQYF	TGCAGCGTTGAAGGATCGGTGGCGGGAGAAGCCTACGAGCAGTACTTC
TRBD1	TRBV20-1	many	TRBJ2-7	CSARPPGQLYEQYF	TGCAGTGCTAGACCGCCGGGACAGCTCTACGAGCAGTACTTC
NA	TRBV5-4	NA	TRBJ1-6	CASRDSQRSPLHF	TGTGCCAGCAGGGACAGCCAGCGGTCACCCCTCCACTTT
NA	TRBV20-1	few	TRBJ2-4	CSARDSFLVSIQYF	TGCAGTGCTAGAGATTCGTTCTTAGTTAGCATTCAGTACTTC
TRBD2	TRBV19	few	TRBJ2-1	CASSIFRLAERNEQFF	TGTGCCAGTAGTATATTTAGACTAGCGGAGCGAAATGAGCAGTTCTTC